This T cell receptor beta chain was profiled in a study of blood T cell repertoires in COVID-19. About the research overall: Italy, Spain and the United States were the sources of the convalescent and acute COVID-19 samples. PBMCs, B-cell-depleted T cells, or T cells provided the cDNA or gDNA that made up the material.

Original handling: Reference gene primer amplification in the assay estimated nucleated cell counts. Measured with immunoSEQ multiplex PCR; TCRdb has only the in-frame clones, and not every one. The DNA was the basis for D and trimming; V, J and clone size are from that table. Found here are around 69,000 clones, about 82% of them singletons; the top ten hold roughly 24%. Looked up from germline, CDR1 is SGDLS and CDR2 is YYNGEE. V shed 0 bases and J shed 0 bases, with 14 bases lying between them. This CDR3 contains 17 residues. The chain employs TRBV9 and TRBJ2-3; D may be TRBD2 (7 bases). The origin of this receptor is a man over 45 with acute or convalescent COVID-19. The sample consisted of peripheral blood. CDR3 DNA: TGTGCCAGCAGCGTAGTACCAGCGGGGACAAGCACAGATACGCAGTATTTT. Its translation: CASSVVPAGTSTDTQYF. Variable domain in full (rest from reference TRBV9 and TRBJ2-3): DSGVTQTPKHLITATGQRVTLRCSPRSGDLSVYWYQQSLDQGLQFLIQYYNGEERAKGNILERFSAQQFPDLHSELNLSSLELGDSALYFCASSVVPAGTSTDTQYFGPGTRLTVL.